The clone carrying this TCR beta chain appeared a single time. Its antigen is unidentified. The sample carries other DNA sequences with the same CDR3. The assay was run at deep level. Repertoires were generated with immunoSEQ multiplex PCR, while TCRdb's copy carries only in-frame clones and drops some. Counted here are approximately 1.4 million clones, 95% to 99% occurring once; the ten biggest clones make up roughly 0.45%. The entry originates in a study of shared clonotypes between healthy human individuals. Turning to the study itself: The plates for each donor numbered three CD4 naive, three CD4 memory, two CD8 naive and one CD8 memory. The study's findings and limits: Non-shared clonotypes displayed generation probabilities falling below those of clonotypes present in all four donors. It was observed that around 5% of naive CD4 clonotypes were shared across a few donors.

After removal of 2 bases from V and 4 bases from J, the junction contained 1 base not matched to a gene. Germline V gene sequence: CDR1 SGDLS, CDR2 YYNGEE. This CDR3 spans 14 amino acids. The TCR was taken from a man aged 25 to 40 in good health. The V call is TRBV9, the J call TRBJ2-1; 9 bases match TRBD2. Input material: naive CD4+ T cells sorted from blood. The subset is: CD45RA+ positively selected. The CDR3 DNA reads TGTGCCAGCAGCGTCCTAGCGGGGTACAATGAGCAGTTCTTC. Amino acid sequence: CASSVLAGYNEQFF.